This T cell receptor beta chain was identified in a study of beta chain features in type 1 diabetes. The germline V gene has CDR1 GTSNPN and CDR2 SVGIG (reference sequence). The CDR3 is made up of 15 amino acids. V shed 3 bases and J 4 bases; nucleotides not matched to a gene: 5. The entirety of the isolated RNA underwent reverse transcription, so expressed TCRB transcripts were sequenced. Clones were sequenced by immunoSEQ multiplex PCR, and TCRdb holds only the in-frame ones, with some missing. In the table there are more than 300,000 clones, around 16% of which are singletons. One heparinised blood draw, averaging about 120 mL, came from each donor. Researchers reported sorting CD4+ naive, central memory, regulatory and stem cell-like memory cells via CD45RO/CCR7/CD25/CD127/CD95/CD27. All sorted populations exceeded 95% purity. This clone was detected a few times.

Sequencing input: naive CD4+ T cells from blood. The sequence derives from a woman aged 18 to 35 in good health. The chain joins TRBV30 to TRBJ2-1, with TRBD2 matching 11 bases. DNA of the CDR3: TGTGCCTGGAGGACGCGACTAGCGGGGTACAATGAGCAGTTCTTC. It yields the protein CAWRTRLAGYNEQFF.